The next 21 T cell receptor beta chains were all read from a single sample in a study of blood T cell repertoires in COVID-19. Using immunoSEQ multiplex PCR, the repertoire was profiled, and TCRdb retains in-frame clones only, with some absent. The sample holds more than 150,000 clones; about nine tenths are singletons and the top ten take roughly 6.7%. Material for sequencing was peripheral blood. These receptors were obtained from a man between 35 and 55 years old with acute or convalescent COVID-19.

This rearrangement joins TRBV6-6 to TRBJ2-3; the D gene is possibly TRBD1 (5 bases). The CDR3 runs to 14 residues. Per the germline V gene, CDR1 is MNHNY and CDR2 is SVGAGI (reference sequence). The ends were cut back, 5 bases at V and 0 bases at J, with 9 bases in the middle. CDR3 in DNA: TGTGCCAGCAGTCCGACAGCTAGCACAGATACGCAGTATTTT. Amino acid sequence: CASSPTASTDTQYF.

The CDR3 protein is CASSPGNYGYTF. As DNA, the CDR3 is TGTGCCAGCAGTCCCGGTAACTATGGCTACACCTTC. The chain uses TRBV6-2 or TRBV6-3 and TRBJ1-2; D gene unclear. This CDR3 is 12 amino acids long. V dropped 5 bases and J dropped 1 base, with 5 bases sitting between them. CDR1 MNHEY and CDR2 SVGEGT come from the germline V gene.

This sequence joins TRBV9 and TRBJ2-3, with unresolved D. The CDR3 spans 14 residues. Trimming took off 0 bases at V and 5 bases at J, with 10 bases between the two ends. Germline assignment: CDR1 SGDLS and CDR2 YYNGEE. The CDR3 loop reads CASSVGPPGDTQYF. The CDR3 DNA is TGTGCCAGCAGCGTAGGCCCGCCCGGAGATACGCAGTATTTT.

The genes are TRBV19 and TRBJ2-7, with 11 bases that match TRBD1. Trimming at V came to 8 bases and at J to 1 base, leaving 7 bases not matched to a gene. This CDR3 comprises 15 residues. Germline loops: CDR1 LNHDA, CDR2 SQIVND (reference sequence). This CDR3 reads CASAKGQGGSYEQYF. The CDR3 DNA follows: TGTGCCAGTGCCAAGGGACAGGGGGGATCCTACGAGCAGTACTTC.

Concerning this clone itself: Different DNA sequences within this sample yield the same CDR3. The V gene is TRBV7-2, the J gene TRBJ2-7; D gene unclear. The germline CDR1 and CDR2 sequences are SGHTA and FQGNSA. The CDR3 has 12 residues. V was trimmed by 4 bases and J by 0 bases, leaving 4 bases between them. The CDR3 loop reads CASSSSSYEQYF. CDR3 DNA: TGTGCCAGCAGCTCTAGCTCCTACGAGCAGTACTTC.

The V and J genes are TRBV28 and TRBJ1-2; the D gene is possibly TRBD1 (5 bases). Trimming removed 2 bases at V and 8 bases at J, with 12 bases between. The CDR3 covers 13 residues. Germline values: CDR1 MDHEN, CDR2 SYDVKM. CDR3 sequence: CASSLGRARGYTF. CDR3 nucleotide sequence: TGTGCCAGCAGTTTAGGCAGGGCGCGAGGCTACACCTTC.

The chain recombines TRBV14 with TRBJ2-7, with D unresolved. CDR1 is SGHDN, CDR2 FVKESK, per germline. There are 13 residues in the CDR3. With 6 bases removed from V and 3 bases from J, the gap between germline ends came to 12 bases. For the CDR3, the DNA is TGTGCCAGCAGTTCAAGAGGAATCTACGAGCAGTACTTC. Its protein is CASSSRGIYEQYF.

The chain recombines TRBV7-8 with TRBJ1-5, with D perhaps TRBD1 (5 bases). The CDR3 extends over 16 amino acids. Germline lookup yields CDR1 SGHVS and CDR2 FQNEAQ. The V end lost 7 bases, the J end lost 4 bases, and 20 bases lay between the germline ends. The DNA of the CDR3 is TGTGCCAGCACAACCTCTAATTGGGGGGGTAATCAGCCCCAGCATTTT. The encoded protein is CASTTSNWGGNQPQHF.

This clone has only a few counts. The chain employs TRBV7-3 and TRBJ1-1, with 9 bases fitting TRBD1. The V segment lost 5 bases and the J segment 4 bases; nucleotides outside the gene matches: 2. The CDR3 length is 13 residues. Germline V lookup: CDR1 SGHTA, CDR2 FQGTGA. DNA of the CDR3: TGTGCCAGCAGCCCGGGACAGGGCACTGAAGCTTTCTTT. The encoded protein is CASSPGQGTEAFF.

The CDR3: CASSWNRESYEQYF. The DNA for the CDR3 is TGTGCCAGCAGCTGGAACAGGGAATCCTACGAGCAGTACTTC. The V and J genes are TRBV7-2 and TRBJ2-7, with a weak D call TRBD1 (6 bases). Germline CDR1 and CDR2: SGHTA and FQGNSA. CDR3 length equals 14 residues. Trimming removed 4 bases from V and 1 base from J, with 11 bases in between.

V usage is TRBV30 and J usage is TRBJ1-5; D not certain. The CDR3 length is 15 residues. Germline V gives CDR1 GTSNPN, CDR2 SVGIG (reference sequence). The V gene lost 4 bases and the J gene lost 0 bases, with 13 bases spanning the gap. In DNA form, the CDR3 reads TGTGCCTGGAAGCTCGCCGGTTATAGCAATCAGCCCCAGCATTTT. It yields the protein CAWKLAGYSNQPQHF.

The chain recombines TRBV30 with TRBJ2-3, with 7 bases fitting TRBD2. V trimming: 1 base; J trimming: 3 bases; junction bases outside the gene matches: 4. The CDR3 totals 14 residues. Germline-derived CDR1 and CDR2 are GTSNPN and SVGIG (reference sequence). DNA of the CDR3: TGTGCCTGGAGTGGGTGGGGGGGAACAGATACGCAGTATTTT. Its protein product is CAWSGWGGTDTQYF.

In DNA, the CDR3 is TGTGCCAGCAGGGTTCGGGAGAACACTGAAGCTTTCTTT. Encoded protein: CASRVRENTEAFF. The chain recombines TRBV12-3 or TRBV12-4 with TRBJ1-1; unclear D gene. Trimming pared 6 bases from V and 1 base from J, leaving 9 bases between. The CDR3 covers 13 residues.

In nucleotides, the CDR3 is TGCGCCAGCAGCCAAGAACTACAAACCTACGAGCAGTACTTC. Encoded protein: CASSQELQTYEQYF. The chain uses TRBV4-1 and TRBJ2-7; D is ambiguous. Germline V CDR1 and CDR2: MGHRA, YSYEKL. Trimming removed 0 bases from V and 2 bases from J, with 8 bases in between. The CDR3 is 14 residues long.

This sequence joins TRBV7-6 and TRBJ2-3; tentative D call: TRBD1 (5 bases). Looked up from germline, CDR1 is SGHVS and CDR2 is FNYEAQ. The CDR3 spans 16 residues. V was shortened by 2 bases and J by 2 bases, with 14 bases between the two germline ends. CDR3 protein: CASSLFLTGVTDTQYF. DNA of the CDR3: TGTGCCAGCAGCTTATTCCTCACAGGTGTCACAGATACGCAGTATTTT. Combining the CDR3 with reference TRBV7-6 and TRBJ2-3 gives the whole variable domain GAGVSQSPRYKVTKRGQDVALRCDPISGHVSLYWYRQALGQGPEFLTYFNYEAQQDKSGLPNDRFSAERPEGSISTLTIQRTEQRDSAMYRCASSLFLTGVTDTQYFGPGTRLTVL.

CDR3 sequence reads: CASRVDRGNYGYTF. CDR3 nucleotide sequence: TGTGCCAGCAGGGTGGACCGGGGAAACTATGGCTACACCTTC. The J gene is TRBJ1-2, the V gene TRBV7-2; D is unclear. This CDR3 region has 14 residues. The germline V and J ends were trimmed by 6 bases and 2 bases, with 13 bases remaining between them. Looked up from germline, CDR1 is SGHTA and CDR2 is FQGNSA.

This chain's CDR3 is CASSGQGRSPLHF. The CDR3, as DNA: TGCGCCAGCAGTGGACAGGGGCGGTCACCCCTCCACTTT. The chain has TRBV10-1 and TRBJ1-6, with 8 bases aligning to TRBD1. V lost 4 bases to trimming and J lost 10 bases; unmatched junction nucleotides: 3. This CDR3 comprises 13 residues. Germline-derived CDR1 and CDR2 are WNHNN and SYGVQD (reference sequence).

The chain couples TRBV10-2 to TRBJ2-2, with 7 bases fitting TRBD2. CDR3 size: 13 residues. Germline-derived CDR1 and CDR2 are WSHSY and SAAADI. V trimming: 8 bases; J trimming: 7 bases; junction bases outside the gene matches: 7. The CDR3 coding sequence is TGCGCCAGCTCGGCAGCGGGACGCGGGGAGCTGTTTTTT. Protein product: CASSAAGRGELFF.

J is TRBJ1-1 and V is TRBV5-8; no reliable D call. CDR3 length equals 14 residues. The V end lost 1 base, the J end lost 1 base, and 8 bases lay between the germline ends. Germline CDR1 reads SGHTS; CDR2 reads YDEGEE. CDR3 residues: CASSLLTPNTEAFF. In DNA, the CDR3 is TGTGCCAGCAGCTTGTTAACACCGAACACTGAAGCTTTCTTT.

This clone showed up just a few times. V usage is TRBV28 and J usage is TRBJ1-1, with a tentative D call TRBD1 (6 bases). The V end lost 7 bases, the J end lost 7 bases, and 16 bases lay between the germline ends. Germline V gives CDR1 MDHEN, CDR2 SYDVKM. The CDR3 has 13 amino acids. The CDR3: CASTKTGAYEAFF. CDR3 sequence (DNA): TGTGCCAGCACCAAGACAGGAGCCTATGAAGCTTTCTTT.

This clone came up once. V gene TRBV4-1 combines with J gene TRBJ2-2; 9 bases fit TRBD1. This CDR3 comprises 16 residues. From germline, CDR1 is MGHRA and CDR2 YSYEKL. The ends lost 4 bases at V and 5 bases at J; junction bases unmatched: 8. The CDR3 DNA sequence: TGCGCCAGCAGCCCCGACAGGGGGACGGGGACCGGGGAGCTGTTTTTT. It specifies CASSPDRGTGTGELFF.